Each of the 30 T cell receptor beta chains below was sequenced from the same sample in a study of T-cell memory formation after mild COVID-19. Each CDR3 protein is one row after TCRdb ran MiXCR on the 5' RACE reads. This sample yields under 150,000 distinct CDR3 sequences, of which 20% to 25% are seen a single time; roughly 37% belongs to the top ten. The sequenced sample was PBMCs or a T cell subset sorted from them (not recorded which). The receptors were gathered from a man between 18 and 29 years old who had mild COVID-19 (a few samples of this study predate the infection). Cell type and time point are not known.

This clonotype was seen many times. At one end the junction does not follow the germline gene, possibly because of a read error. The chain joins TRBV5-1 to TRBJ1-1; D unresolved. This CDR3 region has 13 residues. Looked up from germline, CDR1 is SGHRS and CDR2 is YFSETQ. CDR3 nucleotides: TGTGCCAGCAGCTTTCGGGGGAACACTGAAGCTTTCTTT. Its translation is CASSFRGNTEAFF.

The rearrangement links TRBV13 to TRBJ1-1; TRBD1 aligns across 11 bases. Trimming took 4 bases from V and 4 from J; bases not matched to a gene: 5. Germline CDR1 is PRHDT and CDR2 is FYEKMQ (reference sequence). This CDR3 spans 15 amino acids. The CDR3 region has the DNA TGTGCCAGCAGCTGGGGACAGGGGGAAAGCACTGAAGCTTTCTTT. It yields the protein CASSWGQGESTEAFF.

This rearrangement joins TRBV29-1 to TRBJ2-1; possibly TRBD2 for D (6 bases). From germline, CDR1 is SQVTM and CDR2 ANQGSEA. The CDR3 loop spans 12 amino acids. V was cut by 2 bases and J by 9 bases, with 11 bases left in between. In nucleotides, the CDR3 is TGCAGCGTTGAAACGGGCGGGGTTGAGCAGTTCTTC. The encoded protein is CSVETGGVEQFF.

Only a few counts were recorded for this clonotype. The genes are TRBV5-1 and TRBJ2-7; 8 bases are a match to TRBD1. CDR1 and CDR2 from the germline V gene are SGHRS and YFSETQ. Losses at the gene ends were 4 bases for V and 5 bases for J; bases not matched to a gene: 8. The CDR3 runs to 14 residues. CDR3 bases: TGCGCCAGCAGCCTACGGACAGGGAGCAACGAGCAGTACTTC. Protein: CASSLRTGSNEQYF. Full variable domain (remainder filled in from reference TRBV5-1 and TRBJ2-7): KAGVTQTPRYLIKTRGQQVTLSCSPISGHRSVSWYQQTPGQGLQFLFEYFSETQRNKGNFPGRFSGRQFSNSRSEMNVSTLELGDSALYLCASSLRTGSNEQYFGPGTRLTVT.

This clonotype appeared a few times. The V and J genes are TRBV27 and TRBJ2-5; D ambiguous. The CDR3 runs to 13 residues. Germline assignment: CDR1 MNHEY and CDR2 SMNVEV (reference sequence). V shed 5 bases and J shed 4 bases, with 11 bases lying between them. This CDR3 is CASSPRPGETQYF. In nucleotides, the CDR3 is TGTGCCAGCAGTCCACGGCCAGGAGAGACCCAGTACTTC.

The chain uses TRBV19 and TRBJ2-2, with a tentative D call TRBD1 (6 bases). The germline gives CDR1 LNHDA, CDR2 SQIVND (reference sequence). The CDR3 sequence is 13 residues long. V lost 10 bases and J lost 2, with 11 bases in between. CDR3 sequence: CATTGQNTGELFF. CDR3 DNA sequence: TGTGCCACCACGGGACAAAACACCGGGGAGCTGTTTTTT. Based on the CDR3 plus reference TRBV19 and TRBJ2-2, the full variable domain is DGGITQSPKYLFRKEGQNVTLSCEQNLNHDAMYWYRQDPGQGLRLIYYSQIVNDFQKGDIAEGYSVSREKKESFPLTVTSAQKNPTAFYLCATTGQNTGELFFGEGSRLTVL.

The rearrangement links TRBV10-3 to TRBJ1-6; tentative D call: TRBD1 (5 bases). The CDR3 contains 12 residues. CDR1 and CDR2 (germline): ENHRY, SYGVKD. V lost 3 bases, J lost 9 bases, and 6 bases lay in between. CDR3 in amino acids: CAISEGASPLHF. The CDR3 DNA follows: TGTGCCATCAGTGAAGGGGCTTCACCCCTCCACTTT.

This clonotype was recorded a few times. J is TRBJ2-5 and V is TRBV6-2 or TRBV6-3, with D possibly being TRBD1 (5 bases). CDR1 MNHEY and CDR2 SVGEGT come from the germline V gene. This CDR3 is built from 14 residues. V lost 3 bases to trimming and J lost 0 bases, with 8 bases between them. In nucleotides, the CDR3 is TGTGCCAGCAGTTATGGGGCCGACCAAGAGACCCAGTACTTC. It translates to CASSYGADQETQYF.

This sequence joins TRBV29-1 and TRBJ2-7, with D perhaps TRBD1 (5 bases). In germline, CDR1 is SQVTM, CDR2 ANQGSEA. This CDR3 spans 12 amino acids. V dropped 4 bases and J dropped 1 base, with 8 bases sitting between them. DNA of the CDR3: TGCAGCGTTGGTCGACAGTCCTACGAGCAGTACGTC. Translating it yields CSVGRQSYEQYV.

This clonotype was detected a few times. The rearrangement links TRBV10-3 to TRBJ2-5, with 8 bases that match TRBD2. Looked up from germline, CDR1 is ENHRY and CDR2 is SYGVKD. J was trimmed by 0 bases and V by 0 bases; bases with no gene match: 3. The CDR3 totals 16 residues. The CDR3 DNA reads as TGTGCCATCAGTGAGTCCGGAGCGGGGGACCAAGAGACCCAGTACTTC. Its translation: CAISESGAGDQETQYF.

This clonotype was counted once. The chain has TRBV13 and TRBJ1-1; perhaps TRBD1 as D (6 bases). The CDR3 is 14 residues long. The ends were cut back, 3 bases at V and 8 bases at J, with 16 bases in the middle. Germline values: CDR1 PRHDT, CDR2 FYEKMQ (reference sequence). Here the CDR3 reads CASSFGAGAPEAFF. CDR3 sequence (DNA): TGTGCCAGCAGCTTCGGGGCAGGGGCTCCCGAAGCTTTCTTT.

The rearrangement joins TRBV29-1 to TRBJ1-1; D not certain. The CDR3 is made up of 11 amino acids. Trimming took off 4 bases at V and 1 base at J, with 4 bases between the two ends. The germline CDR1 and CDR2 sequences are SQVTM and ANQGSEA. The CDR3 reads CSVGTNTEAFF. CDR3 DNA: TGCAGCGTTGGGACGAACACTGAAGCTTTCTTT.

The chain joins TRBV6-5 to TRBJ1-1, with D possibly matching TRBD1 (6 bases). The length of the CDR3 is 15 residues. V was cut by 0 bases and J by 0 bases, with 8 bases left in between. Germline V gene lookup returns CDR1 MNHEY and CDR2 SVGAGI. CDR3 nucleotide sequence: TGTGCCAGCAGTTACTCGGGGACACTGAACACTGAAGCTTTCTTT. Protein product: CASSYSGTLNTEAFF.

The chain combines TRBV6-5 with TRBJ1-5; D is unresolved. This CDR3 region has 14 residues. CDR1 and CDR2 (germline): MNHEY, SVGAGI. The V gene lost 6 bases and the J gene lost 3 bases, with 12 bases spanning the gap. The CDR3 is CASRPARSNQPQHF. In DNA form, the CDR3 reads TGTGCCAGCAGGCCCGCGAGATCCAATCAGCCCCAGCATTTT.

This clonotype came up a few times. This chain uses TRBV5-1 with TRBJ2-5; 8 nucleotides align to TRBD2. CDR1 is SGHRS, CDR2 YFSETQ, per germline. This CDR3 region has 16 residues. With V trimmed by 0 bases and J by 2 bases, 6 bases remained unmatched. The CDR3 here is CASSLAFSGTQETQYF. CDR3 DNA: TGCGCCAGCAGCTTGGCCTTTAGCGGGACGCAAGAGACCCAGTACTTC.

At least ten counts were recorded for this clonotype. The V gene is TRBV18, the J gene TRBJ1-4; maybe TRBD1 (6 bases). V was pared by 3 bases and J by 0 bases, with 17 bases between. This CDR3 is 18 amino acids long. The germline V gene has CDR1 KGHSH and CDR2 LQKENI. The CDR3 DNA reads TGTGCCAGCTCACCCTCGGTGGGGGGCGTCGCAACTAATGAAAAACTGTTTTTT. It encodes CASSPSVGGVATNEKLFF.

This clonotype has just a few counts. The junction departs from germline at one end; a sequencing error may be responsible. The V gene is TRBV7-7, the J gene TRBJ2-5; 10 bases line up with TRBD2. CDR1 and CDR2 (germline): SSHAT, FNYEAQ (reference sequence). CDR3 length equals 16 residues. For the CDR3, the DNA is TGTGCTAGCAGCCGCGAAGCGGGGGGGCCCGTAGAGACCCAGTACTTC. Its translation is CASSREAGGPVETQYF.

This clonotype occurred a few times. The CDR3 nucleotides are TGCAGTGCCGAGCAGAGGCAGGGGGTGGGTGAGCAGTTCTTC. Its translation is CSAEQRQGVGEQFF. The V call is TRBV20-1, the J call TRBJ2-1, with 7 bases aligning to TRBD1. This CDR3 region has 14 residues. The junction had 14 bases not matched to a gene; V was cut back by 6 bases and J by 9 bases. Germline V gives CDR1 DFQATT, CDR2 SNEGSKA (reference sequence).

This clonotype was counted between two and nine times. This chain joins TRBV10-3 and TRBJ1-2, with D possibly matching TRBD1 (5 bases). Deletions cut 2 bases from V and 6 bases from J, with 16 bases between. CDR3 size: 15 residues. Germline loops: CDR1 ENHRY, CDR2 SYGVKD. CDR3 DNA: TGTGCCATCAGTGAGATCGGGACGGACGAAAATGGCTACACCTTC. Its translation is CAISEIGTDENGYTF.

This clonotype was observed a few times. The V and J genes are TRBV3-1 and TRBJ2-5; 8 bases align to TRBD1. The germline V gene encodes CDR1 LGHDT and CDR2 YNNKEL (reference sequence). V was clipped by 0 bases and J by 3 bases; unmatched bases: 3. The CDR3 is 15 amino acids. The CDR3 loop is CASSQEGTGKETQYF. In DNA form, the CDR3 reads TGTGCCAGCAGCCAAGAGGGGACAGGAAAAGAGACCCAGTACTTC.

V gene TRBV4-1 combines with J gene TRBJ2-7; TRBD2 matches 12 bases. Trimming took 3 bases from V and 3 from J; bases not matched to a gene: 3. Germline CDR1 MGHRA, CDR2 YSYEKL. The CDR3 consists of 15 residues. The CDR3 protein is CASSQLTSGGYEQYF. The CDR3 bases are TGCGCCAGCAGCCAGCTGACTAGCGGGGGCTACGAGCAGTACTTC.

For this clonotype: Sequence at one end of the junction differs from germline and may be a read error. The rearrangement uses TRBV5-1 and TRBJ2-2, with 9 bases that match TRBD1. Germline-derived CDR1 and CDR2 are SGHRS and YFSETQ. CDR3 length equals 17 residues. CDR3 nucleotides: TGCGCCTGCAGCGCTTTCCCGGGACAGGGGAACACCGGGGAGCTGTTTTTT. It encodes CACSAFPGQGNTGELFF.

This chain uses TRBV5-6 with TRBJ2-2; D is possibly TRBD1 (6 bases). The CDR3 totals 16 residues. Germline-derived CDR1 and CDR2 are SGHDT and YYEEEE. Trimming took off 2 bases at V and 1 base at J, with 12 bases between the two ends. The CDR3 loop is CASSLSDRRNTGELFF. The CDR3 DNA reads as TGTGCCAGCAGCTTATCAGACAGGAGGAACACCGGGGAGCTGTTTTTT.

This clonotype was seen a handful of times. The rearrangement joins TRBV20-1 to TRBJ2-7; 8 bases are a match to TRBD2. Germline V gene sequence: CDR1 DFQATT, CDR2 SNEGSKA (reference sequence). The CDR3 extends over 12 amino acids. V shed 6 bases and J 0 bases; nucleotides not matched to a gene: 1. The CDR3 is CSASGSSYEQYF. In nucleotides, the CDR3 is TGCAGTGCGAGCGGGAGCTCCTACGAGCAGTACTTC.

This clonotype was counted only a few times. The chain uses TRBV7-6 and TRBJ2-7; no reliable D call. V shed 5 bases and J shed 4 bases, with 18 bases lying between them. The germline CDR1 and CDR2 sequences are SGHVS and FNYEAQ. The CDR3 has 15 amino acids. The CDR3 DNA reads as TGTGCCAGCAGCCGAACCCCGGACGGCGCGTACGAGCAGTACGTC. It yields the protein CASSRTPDGAYEQYV.

This clonotype appeared a few times. The chain couples TRBV3-1 to TRBJ1-2; no clear D. The germline V gene encodes CDR1 LGHDT and CDR2 YNNKEL (reference sequence). Trimming removed 4 bases from V and 3 bases from J, with 12 bases in between. The CDR3 is made up of 14 amino acids. This CDR3 reads CASSPAKWDYGYTF. The CDR3 nucleotides are TGTGCCAGCAGCCCCGCCAAGTGGGACTATGGCTACACCTTC. Drawing the rest from reference TRBV3-1 and TRBJ1-2, the complete variable domain is DTAVSQTPKYLVTQMGNDKSIKCEQNLGHDTMYWYKQDSKKFLKIMFSYNNKELIINETVPNRFSPKSPDKAHLNLHINSLELGDSAVYFCASSPAKWDYGYTFGSGTRLTVV.

This chain links TRBV29-1 with TRBJ2-3, with a possible D match to TRBD1 (6 bases). The V and J ends lost 5 bases and 2 bases respectively, with 11 bases between them. There are 13 residues in the CDR3. Germline V gene sequence: CDR1 SQVTM, CDR2 ANQGSEA. CDR3 bases: TGCAGCGTTCCCGGACAGAACACAGATACGCAGTATTTT. Protein product: CSVPGQNTDTQYF.

The chain couples TRBV5-1 to TRBJ2-7; tentative D call: TRBD2 (8 bases). There are 14 residues in the CDR3. Germline V gene lookup returns CDR1 SGHRS and CDR2 YFSETQ. V shed 4 bases and J shed 3 bases, with 14 bases lying between them. CDR3 region: CASSREGQIYEQYF. CDR3 coding DNA: TGCGCCAGCAGCCGGGAGGGACAGATCTACGAGCAGTACTTC.

V is TRBV4-2 and J is TRBJ1-5; D gene uncertain. V lost 0 bases and J 3 bases, leaving 9 bases between the germline ends. The CDR3 has 15 amino acids. Germline assignment: CDR1 LGHNA and CDR2 YNFKEQ. CDR3 sequence reads: CASSQEQGNNQPQHF. In DNA form, the CDR3 reads TGTGCCAGCAGCCAAGAACAAGGGAACAATCAGCCCCAGCATTTT.

A few counts support this clonotype. V is TRBV24-1 and J is TRBJ2-1; 9 bases align to TRBD1. The germline gives CDR1 KGHDR, CDR2 SFDVKD. This CDR3 is 14 amino acids long. V was clipped by 7 bases and J by 7 bases; unmatched bases: 7. In DNA form, the CDR3 reads TGTGCCACCAGACCGGGACAGGGAATAAATGAGCAGTTCTTC. This encodes CATRPGQGINEQFF.